Below, one T cell receptor (beta chain) is given with its context. Clones were sequenced by immunoSEQ multiplex PCR, and TCRdb holds only the in-frame ones, with some missing. This sample has around 200,000 clones; roughly 85% occur once, and the top ten carry 18%. The source of the sample is a study of blood T cell repertoires in COVID-19. Trimming removed 5 bases from V and 6 bases from J, with 13 bases in between. Germline values: CDR1 SEHNR, CDR2 FQNEAQ (reference sequence). The CDR3 is 14 amino acids. The rearrangement links TRBV7-9 to TRBJ2-2; no clear D. The source material was PBMCs or T cells enriched from blood (not recorded which). This TCR was recovered from a man in his forties who had recovered from COVID-19. The CDR3 is CASSPSTMAGELFF. The CDR3 nucleotides read TGTGCCAGCAGCCCAAGCACGATGGCCGGGGAGCTGTTTTTT.